Listed here are 15 T cell receptor beta chains from one sample, sequenced in a study of PD-1 blockade in classical Hodgkin lymphoma. Following autologous stem cell transplantation, relapse occurred in every patient, and exposure to brentuximab vedotin varied. Only in-frame clones appear in the TCRdb table, and some are missing; sequencing was by immunoSEQ multiplex PCR. This repertoire shows more than 90,000 clones, 81% found once; its top ten account for roughly 16%. This sample comprised peripheral blood mononuclear cells (PBMCs), obtained before the second cycle of nivolumab. The receptors derive from a human donor with classical Hodgkin lymphoma.

This clone has ten or more counts. V gene TRBV2 combines with J gene TRBJ2-1; the D call may be TRBD1 or TRBD2 (5 bases each). Trimming left V 7 bases short and J 8 bases short, with 15 bases between. Germline CDR1 reads SNHLY; CDR2 reads FYNNEI. There are 13 residues in the CDR3. The CDR3 loop reads CASNRDVGDEQFF. CDR3 DNA: TGTGCCAGCAATCGGGACGTTGGCGATGAGCAGTTCTTC.

V usage is TRBV6-1 and J usage is TRBJ1-3; maybe TRBD1 (6 bases). The ends were cut back, 4 bases at V and 0 bases at J, with 10 bases in the middle. The V gene's germline CDR1 is MNHNS and CDR2 SASEGT. The CDR3 is made up of 15 amino acids. CDR3 residues: CASSASGVSGNTIYF. Written as DNA, the CDR3 is TGTGCCAGCAGTGCTTCAGGGGTCTCTGGAAACACCATATATTTT.

The chain is built from TRBV10-3 and TRBJ2-2, with a weak D call TRBD2 (6 bases). From germline, CDR1 is ENHRY and CDR2 SYGVKD. The V and J ends lost 0 bases and 7 bases respectively, with 6 bases between them. The CDR3 is 13 amino acids. CDR3 nucleotide sequence: TGTGCCATCAGTGAGTCGGGAGGCGGGGAGCTGTTTTTT. Translated, it gives CAISESGGGELFF.

This chain connects TRBV30 to TRBJ2-2; 7 nucleotides match TRBD1. The V gene end was trimmed by 0 bases and the J gene end by 4 bases; junction bases not matched to a gene: 8. Germline-derived CDR1 and CDR2 are GTSNPN and SVGIG (reference sequence). This CDR3 contains 16 residues. CDR3 DNA sequence: TGTGCCTGGAGTGTAAGGGCAGGGGGATCCACCGGGGAGCTGTTTTTT. Translation gives CAWSVRAGGSTGELFF.

The V and J genes are TRBV5-1 and TRBJ2-1, with 14 nucleotides matching TRBD2. Trimming removed 0 bases from V and 7 bases from J; junction bases left unmatched: 3. The germline V gene has CDR1 SGHRS and CDR2 YFSETQ. The CDR3 totals 16 residues. Written as DNA, the CDR3 is TGCGCCAGCAGCTTGGGGGGGACTAGCGGGAGTAATGAGCAGTTCTTC. Amino acid sequence: CASSLGGTSGSNEQFF.

The rearrangement uses TRBV5-1 and TRBJ2-5, with 10 bases identical to TRBD2. Per the germline V gene, CDR1 is SGHRS and CDR2 is YFSETQ. The CDR3 contains 16 residues. V was clipped by 4 bases and J by 7 bases; unmatched bases: 13. The CDR3 DNA follows: TGCGCCAGCAGCCCCGGGCTAGCGGGAGTTGAGGCGACCCAGTACTTC. Amino acids: CASSPGLAGVEATQYF.

V usage is TRBV6-6 and J usage is TRBJ2-5, with 12 positions matching TRBD2. The trim removed 7 bases at V and 5 bases at J, leaving 8 bases unmatched. CDR1 is MNHNY, CDR2 SVGAGI, per germline (reference sequence). There are 15 residues in the CDR3. CDR3 sequence: CASNPTTSGSETQYF. The CDR3, as DNA: TGTGCCAGCAATCCCACGACTAGCGGGAGCGAGACCCAGTACTTC.

The chain links TRBV9 to TRBJ2-1; maybe TRBD2 (6 bases). CDR3 length: 15 amino acids. Germline assignment: CDR1 SGDLS and CDR2 YYNGEE. The ends were cut back, 0 bases at V and 2 bases at J, with 9 bases in the middle. Here the CDR3 reads CASSVGVAAYNEQFF. The DNA of the CDR3 is TGTGCCAGCAGCGTAGGAGTAGCGGCCTACAATGAGCAGTTCTTC.

The V and J genes are TRBV2 and TRBJ2-2; either TRBD1 or TRBD2 may fit D (5 bases each). Trimming removed 3 bases from V and 5 bases from J, with 16 bases in between. Germline CDR1 SNHLY, CDR2 FYNNEI. The CDR3 contains 16 residues. The CDR3 loop reads CASSEGDPPRTGELFF. CDR3 bases: TGTGCCAGCAGTGAGGGGGACCCCCCCAGGACCGGGGAGCTGTTTTTT.

This chain uses TRBV19 with TRBJ1-1; 9 bases are shared with TRBD1. The V segment lost 7 bases and the J segment 5 bases; nucleotides outside the gene matches: 11. Germline V gene lookup returns CDR1 LNHDA and CDR2 SQIVND (reference sequence). The CDR3 is made up of 15 amino acids. CDR3 loop: CASKDRGGGGTEAFF. DNA for the CDR3: TGTGCCAGTAAGGACAGGGGAGGCGGTGGTACTGAAGCTTTCTTT.

The chain combines TRBV7-9 with TRBJ2-7; 8 nucleotides agree with TRBD1. The CDR3 loop spans 15 amino acids. V dropped 0 bases and J dropped 7; count of bases not matched to a gene: 8. Germline V gene data show CDR1 as SEHNR and CDR2 as FQNEAQ (reference sequence). CDR3 amino acids: CASSLARQGAREQYF. The CDR3 coding sequence is TGTGCCAGCAGCTTAGCGAGGCAGGGGGCAAGGGAGCAGTACTTC.

Only one count was recorded for this clone. The CDR3 DNA follows: TGCGCCAGCAGCCAACAGGGGTTGACTAATGAAAAACTGTTTTTT. It encodes CASSQQGLTNEKLFF. The chain couples TRBV4-1 to TRBJ1-4, with D possibly being TRBD1 (6 bases). Germline V gene data show CDR1 as MGHRA and CDR2 as YSYEKL. The CDR3 consists of 15 residues. Trimming took 2 bases from V and 2 from J, leaving 9 bases between them.

With regard to this clone: The sample has other DNA sequences that encode this CDR3 too. The chain joins TRBV10-3 to TRBJ2-1; D ambiguous. The CDR3 has 12 residues. V was clipped by 4 bases and J by 7 bases, with 8 bases between them. Germline CDR1 ENHRY, CDR2 SYGVKD. Written as DNA, the CDR3 is TGTGCCATCAGTGGGCAAGGTAATGAGCAGTTCTTC. It specifies CAISGQGNEQFF.

The genes are TRBV6-6 and TRBJ2-1; the D is unclear. Germline-derived CDR1 and CDR2 are MNHNY and SVGAGI (reference sequence). The CDR3 length is 13 residues. With 8 bases removed from V and 0 bases from J, the gap between germline ends came to 8 bases. Written as DNA, the CDR3 is TGTGCCAGCGGCAGGAGCTCCTACAATGAGCAGTTCTTC. It yields the protein CASGRSSYNEQFF.

The V call is TRBV6-5, the J call TRBJ2-5; weak D call: TRBD2 (7 bases). This CDR3 is built from 16 residues. CDR1 and CDR2 from the germline V gene are MNHEY and SVGAGI. V gave up 2 bases and J gave up 5 bases, with 18 bases separating them. The CDR3 spells CASSYGGARVRETQYF. The CDR3, as DNA: TGTGCCAGCAGTTACGGGGGGGCCCGGGTTCGGGAGACCCAGTACTTC.